These 24 T cell receptor beta chains came from one sample sequenced in a study of blood T cell repertoires in COVID-19. The data were produced by immunoSEQ multiplex PCR, yet TCRdb's version contains in-frame clones alone and is incomplete. The sample holds some 290,000 clones; 88% are singletons and the top ten take about 11%. The sequenced sample was peripheral blood. All receptors derive from a woman aged 25-40 years with COVID-19, enrolled during active disease.

This clone came up once. The chain is built from TRBV19 and TRBJ2-3; 10 bases align to TRBD2. The V gene end was trimmed by 3 bases and the J gene end by 6 bases; junction bases not matched to a gene: 6. Per the germline V gene, CDR1 is LNHDA and CDR2 is SQIVND (reference sequence). This CDR3 is built from 15 residues. CDR3 amino acids: CASSISGRTPDTQYF. In nucleotides, the CDR3 is TGTGCCAGTAGTATTAGCGGGAGGACCCCTGATACGCAGTATTTT.

The chain carries TRBV3-1 (or the pseudogene TRBV3-2) and TRBJ2-7, with a tentative D call TRBD1 (6 bases). Germline assignment: CDR1 LGHDT and CDR2 YNNKEL (reference sequence). The CDR3 is 15 residues long. Trimming shortened V by 4 bases and J by 1 base, and 14 bases separated the two germline ends. CDR3 DNA sequence: TGTGCCAGCAGCCGCCTCGGGCAGGGGTCCTACGAGCAGTACTTC. Translating it yields CASSRLGQGSYEQYF.

This clone has just one count. The rearrangement links TRBV18 to TRBJ2-1; TRBD1 matches 9 bases. J was trimmed by 5 bases and V by 6 bases; bases with no gene match: 8. CDR3 length: 15 amino acids. The germline CDR1 and CDR2 sequences are KGHSH and LQKENI. In nucleotides, the CDR3 is TGTGCCAGCTCTCCGATCAGGACAGGGGACAATGAGCAGTTCTTC. Translated: CASSPIRTGDNEQFF.

The chain employs TRBV7-2 and TRBJ2-7; 12 bases fit TRBD2. J was trimmed by 7 bases and V by 0 bases; bases with no gene match: 4. The CDR3 loop spans 15 amino acids. Per germline, CDR1 SGHTA and CDR2 FQGNSA. The CDR3 reads CASSLASLAGGEQYF. CDR3 coding DNA: TGTGCCAGCAGCTTAGCTTCTCTAGCGGGGGGGGAGCAGTACTTC. Variable domain in full (rest from reference TRBV7-2 and TRBJ2-7): GAGVSQSPSNKVTEKGKDVELRCDPISGHTALYWYRQSLGQGLEFLIYFQGNSAPDKSGLPSDRFSAERTGGSVSTLTIQRTQQEDSAVYLCASSLASLAGGEQYFGPGTRLTVT.

In its sample, this clone was seen many times. V is TRBV4-1 and J is TRBJ1-5; D is ambiguous. The CDR3 spans 15 residues. Trimming took 0 bases from V and 11 from J, leaving 17 bases between them. CDR1 is MGHRA, CDR2 YSYEKL, per germline. The DNA for the CDR3 is TGCGCCAGCAGCCAAGATATCGGAGGTGTGTGGTCCCAGCATTTT. This translates into CASSQDIGGVWSQHF.

The V gene is TRBV29-1, the J gene TRBJ2-5; D might be TRBD1 (6 bases). Trimming cost V 7 bases and J 5 bases, with 20 bases left between them. The CDR3 length is 14 residues. In germline, CDR1 is SQVTM, CDR2 ANQGSEA. The CDR3 coding sequence is TGCAGCGCCTCAAGGGGGACCGGATGGGAGACCCAGTACTTC. This codes for CSASRGTGWETQYF.

The V and J genes are TRBV27 and TRBJ2-7; 8 bases align to TRBD2. Germline lookup yields CDR1 MNHEY and CDR2 SMNVEV (reference sequence). V was clipped by 10 bases and J by 4 bases; unmatched bases: 9. The CDR3 is 13 residues long. The CDR3 region is CANSRGRLYEQYF. The CDR3 DNA sequence: TGTGCCAACAGCCGCGGGAGGTTATACGAGCAGTACTTC.

This clone appeared a few times. The chain couples TRBV25-1 to TRBJ2-3; D is perhaps TRBD2 (6 bases). Per germline, CDR1 MGHDK and CDR2 SYGVNS. The CDR3 has 13 residues. Trimming pared 10 bases from V and 1 base from J, leaving 12 bases between. The CDR3 bases are TGTGCCATAGGGACTGAGCGCACAGATACGCAGTATTTT. This encodes CAIGTERTDTQYF.

This clone appeared once. The chain couples TRBV6-5 to TRBJ2-3; 13 nucleotides agree with TRBD2. This CDR3 is built from 15 residues. V dropped 8 bases and J dropped 4; count of bases not matched to a gene: 6. Germline V lookup: CDR1 MNHEY, CDR2 SVGAGI. The CDR3 spells CASGGLAGAADTQYF. CDR3 DNA: TGTGCCAGCGGAGGACTAGCGGGAGCGGCAGATACGCAGTATTTT.

The chain recombines TRBV27 with TRBJ1-2, with D perhaps TRBD1 (5 bases). The germline V gene has CDR1 MNHEY and CDR2 SMNVEV (reference sequence). Trimming stripped 4 bases from V and 3 bases from J, with 9 bases between. This CDR3 contains 13 residues. This CDR3 reads CASSWGVDYGYTF. The DNA for the CDR3 is TGTGCCAGCAGTTGGGGGGTGGACTATGGCTACACCTTC.

The chain recombines TRBV5-1 with TRBJ2-3; 7 nucleotides line up with TRBD2. The CDR3 sequence is 15 residues long. With 4 bases clipped from V and 1 base from J, the junction kept 6 bases outside the gene matches. The germline V gene has CDR1 SGHRS and CDR2 YFSETQ. CDR3 protein: CASSPSGIGTDTQYF. The CDR3 coding sequence is TGCGCCAGCAGCCCAAGCGGGATCGGCACAGATACGCAGTATTTT.

This clone came up a few times. The chain links TRBV6-4 to TRBJ1-3; D gene uncertain. Looked up from germline, CDR1 is MRHNA and CDR2 is SNTAGT. The V and J ends lost 6 bases and 1 base respectively, with 13 bases between them. The CDR3 is 15 amino acids. The CDR3 loop reads CASRVAGKSGNTIYF. CDR3 nucleotide sequence: TGTGCCAGCAGGGTTGCAGGAAAGTCTGGAAACACCATATATTTT.

The rearrangement joins TRBV14 to TRBJ2-7; TRBD1 matches 7 bases. Germline V gene lookup returns CDR1 SGHDN and CDR2 FVKESK. The CDR3 consists of 13 residues. Trimming took 4 bases from V and 3 from J; bases not matched to a gene: 3. The DNA for the CDR3 is TGTGCCAGCAGCCGGCACAGGGGCTACGAGCAGTACTTC. Protein: CASSRHRGYEQYF.

The chain joins TRBV30 to TRBJ1-5; D might be TRBD1 (5 bases). CDR3 size: 13 residues. Germline CDR1 reads GTSNPN; CDR2 reads SVGIG (reference sequence). Trimming cost V 5 bases and J 4 bases, with 12 bases left between them. CDR3: CAWGRQTNQPQHF. In DNA, the CDR3 is TGTGCCTGGGGGAGACAGACTAATCAGCCCCAGCATTTT.

The genes are TRBV5-5 and TRBJ2-5, with 10 bases identical to TRBD2. The CDR3 is 19 residues long. After removal of 2 bases from V and 3 bases from J, the junction contained 16 bases not matched to a gene. The germline CDR1 and CDR2 sequences are SGHKS and YYEKEE (reference sequence). The chain's CDR3 is CASSFYSRVASGSKETQYF. The CDR3, as DNA: TGTGCCAGCAGCTTCTATAGCAGGGTAGCTAGCGGGAGCAAAGAGACCCAGTACTTC.

The V gene is TRBV7-2, the J gene TRBJ1-5; no clear D. Germline assignment: CDR1 SGHTA and CDR2 FQGNSA. V lost 5 bases and J lost 0, with 8 bases in between. The CDR3 runs to 14 residues. The chain's CDR3 is CASSKRYSNQPQHF. Here the CDR3 DNA reads TGTGCCAGCAGCAAGCGATATAGCAATCAGCCCCAGCATTTT.

The chain joins TRBV7-2 to TRBJ2-1; TRBD2 is a possible D gene (7 bases). Germline values: CDR1 SGHTA, CDR2 FQGNSA. There are 16 residues in the CDR3. The V gene lost 5 bases and the J gene lost 9 bases, with 23 bases spanning the gap. The CDR3 DNA is TGTGCCAGCAGCCACTGGGGGGGCGCGGGCCCGGGTGAGCAGTTCTTC. It specifies CASSHWGGAGPGEQFF.

The V call is TRBV9, the J call TRBJ1-2, with a possible D match to TRBD1 (6 bases). Germline values: CDR1 SGDLS, CDR2 YYNGEE. Trimming stripped 3 bases from V and 2 bases from J, with 14 bases between. The CDR3 spans 15 residues. The CDR3 sequence: CASSGLRQANYGYTF. The CDR3 DNA follows: TGTGCCAGCAGCGGACTAAGACAGGCGAACTATGGCTACACCTTC.

The CDR3 sequence: CASSERGAYEQYF. CDR3 nucleotide sequence: TGTGCCAGCAGTGAGCGGGGTGCCTACGAGCAGTACTTC. The chain carries TRBV6-1 and TRBJ2-7, with a weak D call TRBD2 (6 bases). Trimming stripped 3 bases from V and 2 bases from J, with 8 bases between. The CDR3 has 13 residues. CDR1 and CDR2 (germline): MNHNS, SASEGT.

The chain uses TRBV7-2 and TRBJ1-4; TRBD1 might be the D (6 bases). The CDR3 length is 15 residues. Trimming took 5 bases from V and 7 from J, leaving 17 bases between them. CDR1 and CDR2 (germline): SGHTA, FQGNSA. CDR3 loop: CASSTKQVRGEKLFF. The CDR3 region has the DNA TGTGCCAGCAGCACAAAACAGGTCAGGGGTGAAAAACTGTTTTTT.

This clone is a singleton in its sample. The rearrangement joins TRBV7-2 to TRBJ1-2; 12 bases are a match to TRBD1. CDR1 and CDR2 (germline): SGHTA, FQGNSA. The CDR3 has 15 amino acids. V lost 0 bases and J lost 10; bases outside the gene matches: 6. The CDR3 is CASSLAGTGGRDYTF. CDR3 nucleotide sequence: TGTGCCAGCAGCTTAGCGGGGACAGGGGGCCGTGACTACACCTTC. Full variable domain (remainder filled in from reference TRBV7-2 and TRBJ1-2): GAGVSQSPSNKVTEKGKDVELRCDPISGHTALYWYRQSLGQGLEFLIYFQGNSAPDKSGLPSDRFSAERTGGSVSTLTIQRTQQEDSAVYLCASSLAGTGGRDYTFGSGTRLTVV.

CDR3: CASTGGGLYNSPLHF. For the CDR3, the DNA is TGTGCCAGCACCGGGGGGGGTCTTTATAATTCACCCCTCCACTTT. The chain is built from TRBV3-1 (or the pseudogene TRBV3-2) and TRBJ1-6; D is perhaps TRBD1 (5 bases). V dropped 7 bases and J dropped 4 bases, with 14 bases sitting between them. Germline V CDR1 and CDR2: LGHDT, YNNKEL (reference sequence). The CDR3 has 15 residues.

The chain carries TRBV15 and TRBJ2-5; 7 bases fit TRBD2. Losses at the gene ends were 5 bases for V and 5 bases for J; bases not matched to a gene: 8. The germline V gene encodes CDR1 LNHNV and CDR2 YYDKDF (reference sequence). CDR3 length equals 14 residues. This CDR3 reads CATSPGLGRETQYF. The CDR3 DNA reads as TGTGCCACCAGCCCTGGACTAGGGCGGGAGACCCAGTACTTC.

This sequence joins TRBV24-1 and TRBJ2-1; TRBD2 might be the D (7 bases). Germline values: CDR1 KGHDR, CDR2 SFDVKD. V shed 7 bases and J shed 4 bases, with 28 bases lying between them. The CDR3 contains 19 residues. Here the CDR3 reads CATRGGGHTKRPGYNEQFF. DNA of the CDR3: TGTGCCACCAGGGGCGGGGGACACACTAAGCGCCCAGGTTACAATGAGCAGTTCTTC.